Below, one T cell receptor beta chain is given with its context. V trimming: 3 bases; J trimming: 5 bases; junction bases outside the gene matches: 8. The CDR3 is 15 amino acids. Germline values: CDR1 SEHNR, CDR2 FQNEAQ (reference sequence). Sequencing was performed with immunoSEQ multiplex PCR; in TCRdb, only in-frame clones are kept and a portion is missing. The table records 55,000 to 65,000 clones, approximately 89% of them present only once. The data originate from a study of blood T cell repertoires in COVID-19. Sequenced: peripheral blood. The rearrangement links TRBV7-9 to TRBJ1-1, with 8 bases identical to TRBD1. The sequence derives from a woman aged 60-75 years with COVID-19, enrolled during active disease. CDR3 amino acids: CASSFADRGGTEAFF. CDR3 DNA sequence: TGTGCCAGCAGCTTTGCTGACAGGGGAGGGACTGAAGCTTTCTTT.